This T cell receptor (beta chain) was obtained from a study of control samples from healthy donors and cancer patients. Produced via immunoSEQ multiplex PCR; TCRdb's table is partial and in-frame only. The sample includes approximately 150,000 clones, about 86% of them seen just once. The junction had 3 bases not matched to a gene; V was cut back by 6 bases and J by 3 bases. This CDR3 is built from 15 residues. CDR1 is MNHEY and CDR2 is SVGAGI in the germline V gene. This clone was detected only once. This rearrangement joins TRBV6-5 to TRBJ2-7; 15 positions agree with TRBD2. Sequenced: blood. The receptor comes from a man aged 18 to 30 in good health. CDR3 amino acids: CASRPGLAGGYEQYF. In nucleotides, the CDR3 is TGTGCCAGCAGACCGGGACTAGCGGGGGGCTACGAGCAGTACTTC.